The present entry profiles one T cell receptor (beta chain) with its context. This entry belongs to a study of blood T cell repertoires in COVID-19. The assay was immunoSEQ multiplex PCR, and TCRdb's table has in-frame clones only and misses some. The sample has 200,000 to 300,000 clones; 75% to 90% are singletons. V was pared by 2 bases and J by 4 bases, with 11 bases of the junction left unmatched. Germline lookup yields CDR1 LGHNT and CDR2 FRNRAP. The CDR3 is 17 amino acids. Sample: peripheral blood. V gene TRBV12-5 combines with J gene TRBJ2-1, with 7 bases that match TRBD2. The sequence was obtained from a woman between 25 and 40 years old who had recovered from COVID-19. The CDR3 spells CASGLNPSGRSYNEQFF. CDR3 sequence (DNA): TGTGCTAGTGGTTTGAATCCTAGCGGACGCTCTTACAATGAGCAGTTCTTC.